The present TCR beta chain was sequenced within a study of synovial regulatory T cells in juvenile arthritis. Each patient with active arthritis gave synovial fluid along with matched peripheral blood. This CDR3 region has 17 residues. No coding sequence is recorded. Germline lookup yields CDR1 PRHDT and CDR2 FYEKMQ (reference sequence). Assay used: immunoSEQ multiplex PCR; TCRdb lists only in-frame clones, some missing. Recorded for this sample: 2,100 or so clones. This clone ranks as medium-sized in terms of frequency. This sequence joins TRBV13 and TRBJ2-7. The sequenced sample was Treg cells from the synovium. The source is a donor aged 2-29 years with juvenile idiopathic arthritis. This chain's CDR3 is CASSLARTGTFTYEQYF.